These 20 T cell receptor beta chains were sequenced from one sample in a study of cytomegalovirus exposure and HLA in healthy donors. Primers: 60 Vbeta forward and 13 Jbeta reverse. Repertoires were generated with immunoSEQ multiplex PCR, while TCRdb's copy carries only in-frame clones and drops some. The table shows some 120,000 clones, with roughly two thirds occurring only once. The material sequenced was PBMCs. These receptors came from a man under 40 in good health and CMV-seropositive.

This clone has just a few counts. One end of the junction fails to match germline, which may point to a read error. CDR3 region: CASRDTSTRTDTQYF. The DNA of the CDR3 is TGTGCCAGCCGTGATACTAGCACCCGCACAGATACGCAGTATTTT. The genes are TRBV2 and TRBJ2-3; maybe TRBD2 (6 bases). The V gene's germline CDR1 is SNHLY and CDR2 FYNNEI. There are 15 residues in the CDR3. Looking up the rest from reference TRBV2 and TRBJ2-3 gives the full variable domain: EPEVTQTPSHQVTQMGQEVILRCVPISNHLYFYWYRQILGQKVEFLVSFYNNEISEKSEIFDDQFSVERPDGSNFTLKIRSTKLEDSAMYFCASRDTSTRTDTQYFGPGTRLTVL.

This chain uses TRBV5-1 with TRBJ2-1; TRBD2 matches at 7 bases. Trimming at V came to 0 bases and at J to 8 bases, leaving 5 bases not matched to a gene. The germline V gene encodes CDR1 SGHRS and CDR2 YFSETQ. The CDR3 extends over 14 amino acids. DNA of the CDR3: TGCGCCAGCAGCTTGGTGGGAGGGCGGGATGAGCAGTTCTTC. This encodes CASSLVGGRDEQFF.

This clone was counted between two and nine times. The chain employs TRBV27 and TRBJ2-2; maybe TRBD1 (5 bases). V was clipped by 6 bases and J by 1 base, with 12 bases between them. CDR3 length: 15 residues. The germline V gene has CDR1 MNHEY and CDR2 SMNVEV (reference sequence). The DNA of the CDR3 is TGTGCCAGCAGCCCAGTGACAGTGAACACCGGGGAGCTGTTTTTT. It specifies CASSPVTVNTGELFF.

Of note for this clone: An end of the junction differs from the germline gene, which may be a read error. The chain has TRBV20-1 and TRBJ1-1; 10 positions agree with TRBD1. Looked up from germline, CDR1 is DFQATT and CDR2 is SNEGSKA (reference sequence). The CDR3 sequence is 11 residues long. The CDR3 nucleotides are TGCAGTGCCGGCCTTGGGGACAGGGGTTTTTTT. This sequence encodes CSAGLGDRGFF.

The rearrangement uses TRBV6-5 and TRBJ1-2, with TRBD1 matching 8 bases. Germline values: CDR1 MNHEY, CDR2 SVGAGI. The junction had 5 bases not matched to a gene; V was cut back by 1 base and J by 7 bases. The CDR3 has 14 amino acids. This CDR3 is CASSYFNRGSGYTF. The CDR3 DNA sequence: TGTGCCAGCAGTTACTTTAACAGGGGGAGTGGCTACACCTTC.

The count of this clone is one. The CDR3 sequence is CASSSLLVAGYNEQFF. CDR3 sequence (DNA): TGTGCCAGCAGCTCCCTGTTAGTAGCGGGGTACAATGAGCAGTTCTTC. The V and J genes are TRBV7-3 and TRBJ2-1, with TRBD2 identical over 8 bases. The CDR3 runs to 16 residues. J was trimmed by 4 bases and V by 4 bases; bases with no gene match: 9. Germline V lookup: CDR1 SGHTA, CDR2 FQGTGA.

This chain connects TRBV18 to TRBJ2-1; TRBD1 agrees at 8 bases. The CDR3 totals 14 residues. Trimming took 10 bases from V and 7 from J; bases not matched to a gene: 12. Germline V gives CDR1 KGHSH, CDR2 LQKENI. This CDR3 is CATTPGQVFNEQFF. In DNA form, the CDR3 reads TGTGCCACGACCCCGGGACAGGTGTTTAATGAGCAGTTCTTC. The full variable domain, rest sourced from reference TRBV18 and TRBJ2-1, is NAGVMQNPRHLVRRRGQEARLRCSPMKGHSHVYWYRQLPEEGLKFMVYLQKENIIDESGMPKERFSAEFPKEGPSILRIQQVVRGDSAAYFCATTPGQVFNEQFFGPGTRLTVL.

J is TRBJ2-5 and V is TRBV15, with D possibly being TRBD2 (6 bases). V lost 3 bases and J 4 bases, leaving 15 bases between the germline ends. The CDR3 covers 15 residues. CDR1 and CDR2 from the germline V gene are LNHNV and YYDKDF (reference sequence). CDR3 in amino acids: CATSRGGEERETQYF. The CDR3 nucleotides read TGTGCCACCAGCAGGGGCGGGGAGGAGCGAGAGACCCAGTACTTC. The full variable domain, its missing parts supplied by reference TRBV15 and TRBJ2-5, is DAMVIQNPRYQVTQFGKPVTLSCSQTLNHNVMYWYQQKSSQAPKLLFHYYDKDFNNEADTPDNFQSRRPNTSFCFLDIRSPGLGDTAMYLCATSRGGEERETQYFGPGTRLLVL.

This sequence joins TRBV6-5 and TRBJ2-7, with a weak D call TRBD2 (5 bases). Germline loops: CDR1 MNHEY, CDR2 SVGAGI. This CDR3 has 14 residues. V was trimmed by 6 bases and J by 4 bases, leaving 16 bases between them. CDR3 nucleotides: TGTGCCAGCAGCCCGGAGTGGGAGAGGTACGAGCAGTACTTC. It yields the protein CASSPEWERYEQYF.

The rearrangement links TRBV9 to TRBJ1-2; TRBD1 is a possible D gene (5 bases). The germline V gene has CDR1 SGDLS and CDR2 YYNGEE. The CDR3 spans 15 residues. The germline V and J ends were trimmed by 0 bases and 4 bases, with 13 bases remaining between them. CDR3 in amino acids: CASSVGFRAAYGYTF. CDR3 DNA sequence: TGTGCCAGCAGCGTAGGGTTCAGGGCAGCCTATGGCTACACCTTC.

The CDR3 here is CASSPGLAGSETQYF. For the CDR3, the DNA is TGCGCCAGCAGCCCTGGACTAGCGGGATCAGAGACCCAGTACTTC. J is TRBJ2-5 and V is TRBV5-1; TRBD2 aligns across 12 bases. Germline V lookup: CDR1 SGHRS, CDR2 YFSETQ. CDR3 length: 15 amino acids. V dropped 4 bases and J dropped 4; count of bases not matched to a gene: 5.

This clone occurred a few times. The chain links TRBV6-1 to TRBJ2-7; 9 bases align to TRBD1. Germline-derived CDR1 and CDR2 are MNHNS and SASEGT. The CDR3 length is 14 residues. V lost 4 bases to trimming and J lost 4 bases; unmatched junction nucleotides: 5. CDR3 amino acids: CASSGTGGYYEQYF. The CDR3 DNA follows: TGTGCCAGCAGTGGAACAGGGGGCTATTACGAGCAGTACTTC.

This clone was counted only a few times. The chain has TRBV4-3 and TRBJ2-2; possibly TRBD1 for D (6 bases). V lost 3 bases, J lost 4 bases, and 18 bases lay in between. CDR1 and CDR2 (germline): LGHNA, YSLEER. The length of the CDR3 is 17 residues. CDR3 region: CASSQLTGQFATGELFF. The CDR3, as DNA: TGCGCCAGCAGCCAGCTGACCGGACAGTTTGCCACCGGGGAGCTGTTTTTT.

In this sample, this clone turned up a few times. The chain couples TRBV4-2 to TRBJ1-1; 7 bases fit TRBD1. There are 14 residues in the CDR3. Losses at the gene ends were 0 bases for V and 6 bases for J; bases not matched to a gene: 4. Germline loops: CDR1 LGHNA, CDR2 YNFKEQ. This CDR3 is CASSQDTRGPEAFF. In DNA, the CDR3 is TGTGCCAGCAGCCAAGATACGAGGGGGCCTGAAGCTTTCTTT.

The chain couples TRBV18 to TRBJ1-2; TRBD1 might be the D (6 bases). The germline V and J ends were trimmed by 6 bases and 3 bases, with 17 bases remaining between them. Germline V gene lookup returns CDR1 KGHSH and CDR2 LQKENI. This CDR3 is built from 15 residues. The CDR3 here is CASSRGGSDYYGYTF. The CDR3 region has the DNA TGTGCCAGCTCCCGGGGGGGCAGTGATTACTATGGCTACACCTTC. The entire variable domain, with the rest obtained from reference TRBV18 and TRBJ1-2, is as follows: NAGVMQNPRHLVRRRGQEARLRCSPMKGHSHVYWYRQLPEEGLKFMVYLQKENIIDESGMPKERFSAEFPKEGPSILRIQQVVRGDSAAYFCASSRGGSDYYGYTFGSGTRLTVV.

This clone turned up a few times. This rearrangement joins TRBV25-1 to TRBJ1-1, with D perhaps TRBD1 (5 bases). V was cut by 1 base and J by 5 bases, with 17 bases left in between. There are 16 residues in the CDR3. The V gene's germline CDR1 is MGHDK and CDR2 SYGVNS. The CDR3 spells CASSEFTLAGKTEAFF. The CDR3 DNA reads as TGTGCCAGCAGTGAATTTACCCTTGCAGGGAAGACTGAAGCTTTCTTT.

This rearrangement joins TRBV12-5 to TRBJ2-1; D gene ambiguous. The CDR3 covers 11 residues. CDR1 is LGHNT and CDR2 is FRNRAP in the germline V gene. V lost 9 bases and J lost 8, with 11 bases in between. The CDR3 coding sequence is TGTGCTAGGTCCCCTCCGGATGAGCAGTTCTTC. This codes for CARSPPDEQFF.

In this sample, this clone turned up a few times. The rearrangement joins TRBV4-3 to TRBJ1-4; 9 bases match TRBD1. Trimming cost V 0 bases and J 5 bases; bases outside gene matches: 4. In germline, CDR1 is LGHNA, CDR2 YSLEER. The CDR3 runs 16 residues. CDR3 nucleotide sequence: TGCGCCAGCAGCCAAGATTTCGGGACAGGGAATGAAAAACTGTTTTTT. This encodes CASSQDFGTGNEKLFF.

The chain joins TRBV6-5 to TRBJ1-6; TRBD1 agrees at 7 bases. The junction had 3 bases not matched to a gene; V was cut back by 4 bases and J by 6 bases. The CDR3 spans 14 residues. Looked up from germline, CDR1 is MNHEY and CDR2 is SVGAGI. The CDR3 sequence is CASSWDSFNSPLHF. The CDR3 DNA is TGTGCCAGCAGTTGGGACAGCTTTAATTCACCCCTCCACTTT.

The chain uses TRBV19 and TRBJ1-2; 9 bases fit TRBD1. Trimming removed 1 base from V and 8 bases from J; junction bases left unmatched: 8. The length of the CDR3 is 15 residues. Germline V lookup: CDR1 LNHDA, CDR2 SQIVND (reference sequence). The CDR3 here is CASSIGHRGQRGYTF. CDR3 nucleotide sequence: TGTGCCAGTAGTATAGGTCACAGGGGGCAGCGAGGCTACACCTTC.